This TCR beta chain originates from a study of blood T cell repertoires in COVID-19. As for the study in general: Collection of acute and convalescent COVID-19 samples took place in the United States, Italy and Spain. The analysed material was cDNA or gDNA that came from T cells, B-cell-depleted T cells, or PBMCs.

The length of the CDR3 is 14 residues. Trimming pared 5 bases from V and 3 bases from J, leaving 13 bases between. CDR1 SGHTA and CDR2 FQGNSA come from the germline V gene. As originally analysed: Researchers report that nucleated cell counts were estimated from reference gene primer amplification. This table comes from immunoSEQ multiplex PCR, and its TCRdb copy is limited to in-frame clones, with some not included. V and J calls and clone size are as listed in that table; D and trimming were resolved from the DNA. Of around 130,000 clones listed, 65% to 85% are singletons. The source of this sequence is a woman older than 75 with acute or convalescent COVID-19. The V and J genes are TRBV7-2 and TRBJ1-2; possibly TRBD1 for D (6 bases). The material sequenced was peripheral blood. For the CDR3, the DNA is TGTGCCAGCAGCCCGGAGGGGGGGCACTATGGCTACACCTTC. This encodes CASSPEGGHYGYTF.